The TCR beta chain described here comes from a study of blood T cells in healthy people across ages. Background on the study: With template switching, about one barcoded beta molecule was captured per two T cells. Study conclusions and caveats: Unsorted PBMCs ruled out conclusive naive versus antigen-experienced comparison. Strong correlation existed between TCR beta diversity and naive T cell percentage.

Every donor gave around 10 milliliters of peripheral blood. Germline CDR1 reads SQVTM; CDR2 reads ANQGSEA. The CDR3 is 15 amino acids. Between the trimmed V and J ends, which lost 2 bases and 5 bases, there was a span of 15 bases. This clonotype was recorded once. Its antigen is as yet unknown. Alongside a J-beta primer mix, a sample-barcoded 5' primer served in a second PCR lasting roughly 6 to 11 cycles. TCRdb reprocessed the 5' RACE reads via MiXCR and lists one record per CDR3 protein. The repertoire consists of around 900,000 distinct CDR3 sequences, with roughly 47% occurring once and the leading ten covering roughly 23%.

The chain recombines TRBV29-1 with TRBJ2-2; D perhaps matches TRBD2 (6 bases). This TCR was recovered from a woman aged 55 to 70 in good health. The sample taken for sequencing was blood. CDR3 in amino acids: CSVETPVRGTGELFF. In DNA, the CDR3 is TGCAGCGTTGAAACTCCGGTCCGGGGGACCGGGGAGCTGTTTTTT.